This TCR beta chain was sequenced for a study of T-cell reconstitution after alpha-beta-depleted transplantation in children. The library targeted TCRbeta and was prepared with unique molecular identifiers. TCRdb processed the PCR reads anew with MiXCR; each CDR3 protein has one entry. The sample carries roughly 420,000 distinct CDR3 sequences, around 15% recorded once. Study observations and caveats: Newly produced T cells mostly accounted for T-cell counts and diversity one year post-transplant. Some patients' high day-60 TCRbeta diversity was traced to surviving recipient T cells and thymic progenitors. Roughly two months post-transplant, alpha-beta T cells reportedly originated from several hundred graft clones that had expanded.

This clonotype was seen a handful of times. Its target is not known. The CDR3 is made up of 15 amino acids. Germline-derived CDR1 and CDR2 are SGHTA and FQGNSA. V lost 5 bases and J 7 bases, leaving 18 bases between the germline ends. This receptor was identified in a boy under two years old who had a stem cell transplant for Wiskott-Aldrich syndrome, so the T cells may come from the graft donor. The sample was PBMCs, mostly from graft donor cells, taken 360 days after TCRalphabeta/CD19-depleted stem cell transplant. This chain links TRBV7-2 with TRBJ2-1, with D unclear. The CDR3, as DNA: TGTGCCAGCAGCCGTATGGATCCTGGAAGGAATGAGCAGTTCTTC. It yields the protein CASSRMDPGRNEQFF.